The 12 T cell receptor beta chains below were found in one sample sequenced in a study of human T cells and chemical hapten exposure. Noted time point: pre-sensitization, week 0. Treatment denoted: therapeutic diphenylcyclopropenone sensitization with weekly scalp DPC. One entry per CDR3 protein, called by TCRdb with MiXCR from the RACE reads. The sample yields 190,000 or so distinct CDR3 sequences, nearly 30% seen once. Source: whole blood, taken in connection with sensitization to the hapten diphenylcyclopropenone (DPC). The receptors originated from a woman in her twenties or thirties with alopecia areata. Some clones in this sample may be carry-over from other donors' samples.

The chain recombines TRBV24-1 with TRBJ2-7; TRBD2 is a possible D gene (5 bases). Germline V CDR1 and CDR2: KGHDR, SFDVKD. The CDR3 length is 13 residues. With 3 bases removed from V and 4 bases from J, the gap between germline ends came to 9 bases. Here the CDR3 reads CATSDDGGYEQYF. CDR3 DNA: TGTGCCACCAGTGATGACGGCGGGTACGAGCAGTACTTC.

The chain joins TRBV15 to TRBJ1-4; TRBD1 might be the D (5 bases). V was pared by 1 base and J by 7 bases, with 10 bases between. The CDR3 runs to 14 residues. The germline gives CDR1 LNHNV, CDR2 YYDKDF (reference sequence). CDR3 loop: CATSRGGLLEKLFF. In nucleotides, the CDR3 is TGTGCCACCAGCAGAGGGGGACTCCTTGAAAAACTGTTTTTT.

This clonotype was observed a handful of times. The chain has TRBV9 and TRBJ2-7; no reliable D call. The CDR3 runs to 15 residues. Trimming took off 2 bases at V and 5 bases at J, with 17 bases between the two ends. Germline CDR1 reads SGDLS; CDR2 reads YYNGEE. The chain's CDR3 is CASSVNSGNYDEQYF. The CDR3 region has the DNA TGTGCCAGCAGCGTTAACAGTGGAAACTACGACGAGCAGTACTTC.

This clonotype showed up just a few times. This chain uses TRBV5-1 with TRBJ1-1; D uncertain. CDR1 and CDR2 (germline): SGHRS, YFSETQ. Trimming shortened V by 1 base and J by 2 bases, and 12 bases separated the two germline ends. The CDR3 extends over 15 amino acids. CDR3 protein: CASSLNLGINTEAFF. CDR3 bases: TGCGCCAGCAGCTTGAACCTGGGCATAAACACTGAAGCTTTCTTT.

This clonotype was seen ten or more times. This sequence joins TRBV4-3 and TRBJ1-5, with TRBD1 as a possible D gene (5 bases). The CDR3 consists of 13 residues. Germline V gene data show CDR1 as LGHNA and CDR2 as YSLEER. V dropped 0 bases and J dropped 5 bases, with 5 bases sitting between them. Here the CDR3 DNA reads TGCGCCAGCAGCCAAGACAGGGATCAGCCCCAGCATTTT. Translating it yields CASSQDRDQPQHF.

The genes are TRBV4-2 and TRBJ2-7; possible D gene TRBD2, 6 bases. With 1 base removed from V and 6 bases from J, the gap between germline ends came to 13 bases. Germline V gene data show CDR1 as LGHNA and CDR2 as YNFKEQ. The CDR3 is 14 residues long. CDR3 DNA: TGTGCCAGCAGCCAAGGGGGTAGCGGCATCGAGCAGTACTTC. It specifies CASSQGGSGIEQYF.

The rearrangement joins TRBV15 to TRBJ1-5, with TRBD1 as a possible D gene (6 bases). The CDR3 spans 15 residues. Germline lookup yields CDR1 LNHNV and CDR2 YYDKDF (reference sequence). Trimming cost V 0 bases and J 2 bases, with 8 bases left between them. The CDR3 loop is CATSRDRGRNQPQHF. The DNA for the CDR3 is TGTGCCACCAGCAGAGACAGGGGTCGCAATCAGCCCCAGCATTTT.

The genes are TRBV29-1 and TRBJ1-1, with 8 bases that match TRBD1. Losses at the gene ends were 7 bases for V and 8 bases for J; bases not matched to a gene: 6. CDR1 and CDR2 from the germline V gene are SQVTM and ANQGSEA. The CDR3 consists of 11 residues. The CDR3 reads CSGWTGREAFF. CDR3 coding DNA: TGCAGCGGGTGGACAGGGAGGGAAGCTTTCTTT.

CDR3 amino acids: CASGTDLRSYEQYF. For the CDR3, the DNA is TGTGCCAGCGGAACGGATTTACGCTCCTACGAGCAGTACTTC. J is TRBJ2-7 and V is TRBV2, with D uncertain. Trimming took 8 bases from V and 0 from J, leaving 14 bases between them. Germline V CDR1 and CDR2: SNHLY, FYNNEI. The CDR3 runs 14 residues.

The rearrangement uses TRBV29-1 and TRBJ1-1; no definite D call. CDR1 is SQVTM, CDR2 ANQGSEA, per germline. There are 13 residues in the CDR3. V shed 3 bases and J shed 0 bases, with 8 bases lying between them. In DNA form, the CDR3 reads TGCAGCGTTGAGCGGGAGATGAACACTGAAGCTTTCTTT. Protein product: CSVEREMNTEAFF. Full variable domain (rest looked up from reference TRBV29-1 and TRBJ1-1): SAVISQKPSRDICQRGTSLTIQCQVDSQVTMMFWYRQQPGQSLTLIATANQGSEATYESGFVIDKFPISRPNLTFSTLTVSNMSPEDSSIYLCSVEREMNTEAFFGQGTRLTVV.

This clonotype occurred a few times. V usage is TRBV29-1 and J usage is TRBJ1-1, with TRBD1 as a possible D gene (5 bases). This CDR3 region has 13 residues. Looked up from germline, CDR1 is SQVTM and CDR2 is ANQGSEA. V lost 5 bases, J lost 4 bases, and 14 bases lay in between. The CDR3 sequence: CSVWGGGGTEAFF. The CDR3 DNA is TGCAGCGTTTGGGGTGGTGGGGGCACTGAAGCTTTCTTT.

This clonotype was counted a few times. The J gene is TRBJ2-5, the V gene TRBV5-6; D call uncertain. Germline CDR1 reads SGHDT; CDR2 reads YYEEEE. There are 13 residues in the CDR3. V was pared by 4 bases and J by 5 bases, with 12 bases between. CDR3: CASSPRMGETQYF. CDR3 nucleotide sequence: TGTGCCAGCAGCCCCAGGATGGGGGAGACCCAGTACTTC.